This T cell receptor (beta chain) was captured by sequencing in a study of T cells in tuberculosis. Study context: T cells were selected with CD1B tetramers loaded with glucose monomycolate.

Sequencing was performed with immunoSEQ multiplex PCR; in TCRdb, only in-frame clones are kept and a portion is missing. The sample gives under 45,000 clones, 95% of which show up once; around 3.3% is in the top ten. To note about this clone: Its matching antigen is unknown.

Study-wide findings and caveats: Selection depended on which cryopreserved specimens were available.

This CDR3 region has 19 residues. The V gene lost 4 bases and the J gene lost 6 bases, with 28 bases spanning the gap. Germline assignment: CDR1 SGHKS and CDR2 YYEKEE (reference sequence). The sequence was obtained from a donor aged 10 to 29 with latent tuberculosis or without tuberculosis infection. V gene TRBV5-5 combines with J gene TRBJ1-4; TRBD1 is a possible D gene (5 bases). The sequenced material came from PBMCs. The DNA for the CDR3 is TGTGCCAGCAGCCCTCTCGACAGCCTCCTTGCGAGCCGGGATGAAAAACTGTTTTTT. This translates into CASSPLDSLLASRDEKLFF.